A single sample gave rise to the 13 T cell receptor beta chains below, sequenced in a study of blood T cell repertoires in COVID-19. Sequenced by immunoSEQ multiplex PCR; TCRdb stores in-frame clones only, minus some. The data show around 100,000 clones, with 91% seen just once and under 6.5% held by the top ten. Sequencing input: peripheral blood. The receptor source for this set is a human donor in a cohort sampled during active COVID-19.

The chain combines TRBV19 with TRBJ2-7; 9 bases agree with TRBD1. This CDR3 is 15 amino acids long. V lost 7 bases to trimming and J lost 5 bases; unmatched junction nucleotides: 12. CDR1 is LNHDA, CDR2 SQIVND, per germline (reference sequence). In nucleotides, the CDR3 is TGTGCCAGTACCGACTCGGGACAGGGTCCCCACGAGCAGTACTTC. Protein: CASTDSGQGPHEQYF.

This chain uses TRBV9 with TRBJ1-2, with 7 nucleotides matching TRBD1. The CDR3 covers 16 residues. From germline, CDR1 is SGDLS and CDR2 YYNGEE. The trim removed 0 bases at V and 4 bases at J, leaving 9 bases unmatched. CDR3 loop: CASSVGFRGDVYGYTF. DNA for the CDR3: TGTGCCAGCAGCGTAGGTTTCAGGGGGGACGTCTATGGCTACACCTTC.

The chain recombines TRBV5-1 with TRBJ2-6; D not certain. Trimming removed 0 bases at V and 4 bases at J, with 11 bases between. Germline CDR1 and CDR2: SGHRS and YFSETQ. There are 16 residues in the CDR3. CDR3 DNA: TGCGCCAGCAGCTTGGTGTCCGGTACGGGGGCCAACGTCCTGACTTTC. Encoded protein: CASSLVSGTGANVLTF.

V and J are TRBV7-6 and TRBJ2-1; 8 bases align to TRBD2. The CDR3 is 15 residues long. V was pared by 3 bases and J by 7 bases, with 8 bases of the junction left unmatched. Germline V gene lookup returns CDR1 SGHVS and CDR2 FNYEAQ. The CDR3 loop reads CASSFSGLEQNEQFF. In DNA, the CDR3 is TGTGCCAGCAGCTTCTCGGGACTAGAACAAAATGAGCAGTTCTTC. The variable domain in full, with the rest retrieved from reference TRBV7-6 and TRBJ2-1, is GAGVSQSPRYKVTKRGQDVALRCDPISGHVSLYWYRQALGQGPEFLTYFNYEAQQDKSGLPNDRFSAERPEGSISTLTIQRTEQRDSAMYRCASSFSGLEQNEQFFGPGTRLTVL.

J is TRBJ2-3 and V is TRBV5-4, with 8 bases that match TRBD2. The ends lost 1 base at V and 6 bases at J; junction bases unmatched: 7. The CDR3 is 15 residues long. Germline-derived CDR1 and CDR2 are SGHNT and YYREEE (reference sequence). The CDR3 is CASSLRGGRVDTQYF. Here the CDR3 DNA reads TGTGCCAGCAGCTTGCGGGGGGGAAGGGTGGATACGCAGTATTTT.

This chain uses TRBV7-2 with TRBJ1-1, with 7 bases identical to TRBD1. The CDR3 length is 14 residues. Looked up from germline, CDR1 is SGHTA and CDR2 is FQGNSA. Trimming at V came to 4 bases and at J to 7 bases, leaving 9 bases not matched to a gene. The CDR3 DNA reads TGTGCCAGCAGCTCGACAGGGACTTTGGGTGAAGCTTTCTTT. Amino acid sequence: CASSSTGTLGEAFF.

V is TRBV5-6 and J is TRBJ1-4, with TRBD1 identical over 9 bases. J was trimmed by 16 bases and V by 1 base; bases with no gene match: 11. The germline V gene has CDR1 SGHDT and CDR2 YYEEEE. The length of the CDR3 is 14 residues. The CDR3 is CASSLTGQGLGGFF. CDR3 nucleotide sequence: TGTGCCAGCAGCTTGACGGGACAGGGCCTCGGGGGGTTTTTT.

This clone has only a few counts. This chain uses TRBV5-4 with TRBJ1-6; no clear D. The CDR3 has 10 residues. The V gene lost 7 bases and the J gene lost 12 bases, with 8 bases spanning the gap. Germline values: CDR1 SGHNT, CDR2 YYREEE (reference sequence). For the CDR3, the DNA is TGTGCCAGCTTACTGTTACCCCTCCACTTT. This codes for CASLLLPLHF.

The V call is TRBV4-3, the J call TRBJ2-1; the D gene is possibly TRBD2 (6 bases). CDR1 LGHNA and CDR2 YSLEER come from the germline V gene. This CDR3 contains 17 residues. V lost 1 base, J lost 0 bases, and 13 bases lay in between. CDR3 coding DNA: TGCGCCAGCAGCCAAGCCCCGGGACTCAGCTCCTACAATGAGCAGTTCTTC. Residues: CASSQAPGLSSYNEQFF.

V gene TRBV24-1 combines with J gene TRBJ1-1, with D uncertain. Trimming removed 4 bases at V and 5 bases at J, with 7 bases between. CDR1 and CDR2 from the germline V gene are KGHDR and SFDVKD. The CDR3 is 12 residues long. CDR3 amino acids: CATSDDKTEAFF. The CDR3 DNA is TGTGCCACCAGTGACGACAAGACTGAAGCTTTCTTT.

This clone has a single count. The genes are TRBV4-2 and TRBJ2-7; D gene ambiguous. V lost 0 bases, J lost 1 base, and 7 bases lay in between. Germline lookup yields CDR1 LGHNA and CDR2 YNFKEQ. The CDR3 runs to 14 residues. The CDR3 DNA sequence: TGTGCCAGCAGCCAAGACGCAGGTTCCTACGAGCAGTACTTC. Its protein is CASSQDAGSYEQYF.

The CDR3 region has the DNA TGTGCCAGTAGCCCCGGGGGGGTCGGAGGGGCGATCTCTGGGGCCAACGTCCTGACTTTC. This gives the protein CASSPGGVGGAISGANVLTF. V gene TRBV19 combines with J gene TRBJ2-6; 8 nucleotides line up with TRBD2. Germline V CDR1 and CDR2: LNHDA, SQIVND (reference sequence). This CDR3 has 20 residues. V was pared by 6 bases and J by 0 bases, with 16 bases of the junction left unmatched.

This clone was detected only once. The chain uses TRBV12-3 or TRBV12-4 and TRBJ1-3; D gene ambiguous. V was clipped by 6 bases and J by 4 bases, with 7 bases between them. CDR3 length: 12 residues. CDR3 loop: CASSRLGNTIYF. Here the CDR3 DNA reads TGTGCCAGCAGCCGCCTAGGAAACACCATATATTTT.